This T cell receptor beta chain was retrieved from a study of blood T cell repertoires in COVID-19. Background on the study: Sources were T cells, B-cell-depleted T cells, or PBMCs; the material itself was cDNA or gDNA.

V shed 5 bases and J 7 bases; nucleotides not matched to a gene: 6. This CDR3 contains 14 residues. From germline, CDR1 is SQVTM and CDR2 ANQGSEA. Some clones are missing from TCRdb's copy, which holds only in-frame ones; the method was immunoSEQ multiplex PCR. Found here are tens of thousands of clones, about 88% of them singletons; the top ten hold 15% to 20%. The sequence was collected from a woman older than 75 with acute or convalescent COVID-19. Sequencing was performed on peripheral blood. V usage is TRBV29-1 and J usage is TRBJ1-6; TRBD1 aligns across 9 bases. CDR3 loop: CSVLTGGRNSPLHF. The DNA for the CDR3 is TGCAGCGTTCTTACAGGGGGCAGGAATTCACCCCTCCACTTT.